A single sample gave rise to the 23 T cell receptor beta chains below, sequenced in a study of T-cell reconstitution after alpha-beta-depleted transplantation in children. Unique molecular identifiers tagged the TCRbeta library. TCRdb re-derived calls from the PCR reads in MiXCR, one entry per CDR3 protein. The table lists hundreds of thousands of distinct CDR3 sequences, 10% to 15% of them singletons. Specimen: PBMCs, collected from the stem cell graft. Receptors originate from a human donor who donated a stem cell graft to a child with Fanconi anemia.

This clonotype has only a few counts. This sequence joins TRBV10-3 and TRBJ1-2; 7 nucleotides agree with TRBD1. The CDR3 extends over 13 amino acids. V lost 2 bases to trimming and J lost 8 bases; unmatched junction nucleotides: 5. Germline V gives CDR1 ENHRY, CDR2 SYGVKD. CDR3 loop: CAISEDRAGGYTF. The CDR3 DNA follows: TGTGCCATCAGTGAGGACAGGGCCGGAGGCTACACCTTC.

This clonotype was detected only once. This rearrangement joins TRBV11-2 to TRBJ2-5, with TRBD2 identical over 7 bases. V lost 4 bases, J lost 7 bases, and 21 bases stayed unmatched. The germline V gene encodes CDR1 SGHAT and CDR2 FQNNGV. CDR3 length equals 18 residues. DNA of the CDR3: TGTGCCAGCAGCTCCTCGGGAGGTTTCAGCGGAGGCCCAGGGACCCAGTACTTC. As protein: CASSSSGGFSGGPGTQYF.

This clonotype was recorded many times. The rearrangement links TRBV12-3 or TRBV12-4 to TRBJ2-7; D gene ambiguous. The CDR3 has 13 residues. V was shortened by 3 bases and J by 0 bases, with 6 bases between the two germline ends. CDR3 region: CASSLSSSYEQYV. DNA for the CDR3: TGTGCCAGCAGTTTGAGTAGCTCCTACGAGCAGTACGTC.

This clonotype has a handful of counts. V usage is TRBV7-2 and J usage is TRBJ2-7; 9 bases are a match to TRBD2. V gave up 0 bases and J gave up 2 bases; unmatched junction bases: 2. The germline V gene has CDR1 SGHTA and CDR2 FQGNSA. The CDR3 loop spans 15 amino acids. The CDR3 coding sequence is TGTGCCAGCAGCTTAGCTAGCGGGGGAACCTACGAGCAGTACTTC. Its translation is CASSLASGGTYEQYF.

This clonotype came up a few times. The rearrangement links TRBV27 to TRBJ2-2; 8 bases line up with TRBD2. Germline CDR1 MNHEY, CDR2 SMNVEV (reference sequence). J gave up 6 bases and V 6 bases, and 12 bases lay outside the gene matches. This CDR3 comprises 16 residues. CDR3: CASSRRGGRVAGELFF. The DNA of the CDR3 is TGTGCCAGCAGCCGCCGGGGGGGAAGGGTGGCCGGGGAGCTGTTTTTT.

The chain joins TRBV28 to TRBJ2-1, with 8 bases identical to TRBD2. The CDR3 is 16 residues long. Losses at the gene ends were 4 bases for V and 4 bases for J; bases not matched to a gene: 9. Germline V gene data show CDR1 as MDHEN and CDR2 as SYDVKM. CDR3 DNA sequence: TGTGCCAGCAGTTCCCCGGGGGAGCGGGGGTACAATGAGCAGTTCTTC. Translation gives CASSSPGERGYNEQFF.

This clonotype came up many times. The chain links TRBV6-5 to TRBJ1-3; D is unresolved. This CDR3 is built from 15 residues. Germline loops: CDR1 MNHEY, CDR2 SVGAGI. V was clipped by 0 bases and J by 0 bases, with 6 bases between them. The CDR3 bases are TGTGCCAGCAGTTACTCAGAGGGCTCTGGAAACACCATATATTTT. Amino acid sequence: CASSYSEGSGNTIYF.

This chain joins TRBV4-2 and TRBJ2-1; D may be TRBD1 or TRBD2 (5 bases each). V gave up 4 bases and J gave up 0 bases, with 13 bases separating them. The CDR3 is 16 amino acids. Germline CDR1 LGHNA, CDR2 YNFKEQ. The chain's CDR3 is CASSRGATSSYNEQFF. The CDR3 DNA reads TGTGCCAGCAGCCGAGGGGCAACGAGCTCCTACAATGAGCAGTTCTTC.

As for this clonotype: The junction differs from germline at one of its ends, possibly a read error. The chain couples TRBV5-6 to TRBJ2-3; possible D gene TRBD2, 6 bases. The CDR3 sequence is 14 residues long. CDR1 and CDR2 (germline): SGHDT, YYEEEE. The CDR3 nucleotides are TGTGCCAGCAGCTTGAATCTAGCGACAGATACGCAGATTTTT. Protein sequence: CASSLNLATDTQIF. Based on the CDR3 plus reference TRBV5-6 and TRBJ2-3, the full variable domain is DAGVTQSPTHLIKTRGQQVTLRCSPKSGHDTVSWYQQALGQGPQFIFQYYEEEERQRGNFPDRFSGHQFPNYSSELNVNALLLGDSALYLCASSLNLATDTQIFGPGTRLTVL.

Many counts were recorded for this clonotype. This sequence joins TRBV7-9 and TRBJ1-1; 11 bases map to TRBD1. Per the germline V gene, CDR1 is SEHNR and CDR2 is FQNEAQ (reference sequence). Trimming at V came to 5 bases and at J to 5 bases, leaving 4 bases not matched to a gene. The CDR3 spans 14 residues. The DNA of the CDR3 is TGTGCCAGCAGCCCGGACAGGGGGCATACTGAAGCTTTCTTT. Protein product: CASSPDRGHTEAFF. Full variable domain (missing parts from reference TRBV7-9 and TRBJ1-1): DTGVSQNPRHKITKRGQNVTFRCDPISEHNRLYWYRQTLGQGPEFLTYFQNEAQLEKSRLLSDRFSAERPKGSFSTLEIQRTEQGDSAMYLCASSPDRGHTEAFFGQGTRLTVV.

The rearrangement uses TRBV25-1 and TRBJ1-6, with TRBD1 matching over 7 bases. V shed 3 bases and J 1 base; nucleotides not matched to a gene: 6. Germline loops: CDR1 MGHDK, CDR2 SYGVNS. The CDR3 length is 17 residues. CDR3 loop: CASSDTQGRSYNSPLHF. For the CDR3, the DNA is TGTGCCAGCAGTGACACACAGGGGAGATCCTATAATTCACCCCTCCACTTT.

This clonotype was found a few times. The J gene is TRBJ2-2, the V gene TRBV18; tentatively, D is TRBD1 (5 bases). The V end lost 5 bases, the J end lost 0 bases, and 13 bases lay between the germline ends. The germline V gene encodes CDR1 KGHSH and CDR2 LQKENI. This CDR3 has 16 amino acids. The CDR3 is CASSIDRRTNTGELFF. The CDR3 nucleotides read TGTGCCAGCTCAATTGACAGACGGACGAACACCGGGGAGCTGTTTTTT.

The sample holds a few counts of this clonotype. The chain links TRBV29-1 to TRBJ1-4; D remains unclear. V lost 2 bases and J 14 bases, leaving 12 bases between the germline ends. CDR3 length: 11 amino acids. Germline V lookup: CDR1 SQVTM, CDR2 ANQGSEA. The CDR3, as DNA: TGCAGCGTTGAACACAGCGTTGGGCTGTTTTTT. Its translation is CSVEHSVGLFF.

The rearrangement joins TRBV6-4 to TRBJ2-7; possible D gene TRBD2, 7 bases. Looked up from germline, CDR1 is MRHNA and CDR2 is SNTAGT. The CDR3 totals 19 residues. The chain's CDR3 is CTFSHSRRGPFGSFYEQYF. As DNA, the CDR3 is TGTACCTTCAGCCACTCCAGGCGGGGGCCCTTTGGGAGTTTCTACGAGCAGTACTTC.

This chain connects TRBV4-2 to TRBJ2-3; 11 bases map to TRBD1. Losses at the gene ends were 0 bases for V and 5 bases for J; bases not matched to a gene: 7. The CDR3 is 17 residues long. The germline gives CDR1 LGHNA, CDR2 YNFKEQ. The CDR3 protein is CASSQEGRDRGIDTQYF. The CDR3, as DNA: TGTGCCAGCAGCCAAGAAGGACGGGACAGGGGGATAGATACGCAGTATTTT.

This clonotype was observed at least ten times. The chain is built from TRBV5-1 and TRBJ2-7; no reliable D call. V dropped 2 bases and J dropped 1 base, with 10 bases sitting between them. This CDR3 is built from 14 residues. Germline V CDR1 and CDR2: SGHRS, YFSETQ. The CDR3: CASSLITGSYEQYF. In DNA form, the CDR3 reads TGCGCCAGCAGCTTAATTACTGGGTCCTACGAGCAGTACTTC.

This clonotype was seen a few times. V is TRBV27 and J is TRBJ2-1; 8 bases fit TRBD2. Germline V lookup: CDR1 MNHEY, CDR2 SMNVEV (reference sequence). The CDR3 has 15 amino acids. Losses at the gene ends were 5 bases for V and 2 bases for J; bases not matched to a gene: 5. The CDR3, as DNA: TGTGCCAGCAGTCCCGGACTAGCCCCCTACAATGAGCAGTTCTTC. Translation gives CASSPGLAPYNEQFF.

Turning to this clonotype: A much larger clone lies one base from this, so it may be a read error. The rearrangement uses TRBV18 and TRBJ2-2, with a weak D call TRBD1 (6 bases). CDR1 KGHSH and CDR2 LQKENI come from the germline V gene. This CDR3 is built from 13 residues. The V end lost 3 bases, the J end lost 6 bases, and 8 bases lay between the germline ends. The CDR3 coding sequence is TGTGCCAGCTCACCCCAGGGGTCCGGGGAGCTGTTTTTT. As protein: CASSPQGSGELFF.

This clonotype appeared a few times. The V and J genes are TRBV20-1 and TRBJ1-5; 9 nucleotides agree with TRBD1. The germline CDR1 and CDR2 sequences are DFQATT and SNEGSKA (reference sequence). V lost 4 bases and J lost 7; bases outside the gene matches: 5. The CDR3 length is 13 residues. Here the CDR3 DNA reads TGCAGTGCTACACAGGGGGCGGGACAGCCCCAGCATTTT. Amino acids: CSATQGAGQPQHF.

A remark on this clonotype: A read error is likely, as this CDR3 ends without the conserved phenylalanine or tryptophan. The CDR3 loop is CASSQVQLGSGNTIYS. The CDR3 DNA reads as TGTGCCAGCAGCCAAGTTCAGCTCGGGTCTGGAAACACCATATATTCT. V and J are TRBV4-2 and TRBJ1-3; D not resolved. V lost 1 base to trimming and J lost 1 base, with 11 bases between them. Germline CDR1 LGHNA, CDR2 YNFKEQ. The CDR3 totals 16 residues.

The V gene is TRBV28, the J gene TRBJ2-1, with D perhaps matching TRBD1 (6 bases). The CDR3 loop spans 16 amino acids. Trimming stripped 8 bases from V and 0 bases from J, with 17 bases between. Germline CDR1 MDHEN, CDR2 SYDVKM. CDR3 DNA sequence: TGTGCCAGCGTTTCCTCGGACAGCCGCTCCTACAATGAGCAGTTCTTC. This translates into CASVSSDSRSYNEQFF.

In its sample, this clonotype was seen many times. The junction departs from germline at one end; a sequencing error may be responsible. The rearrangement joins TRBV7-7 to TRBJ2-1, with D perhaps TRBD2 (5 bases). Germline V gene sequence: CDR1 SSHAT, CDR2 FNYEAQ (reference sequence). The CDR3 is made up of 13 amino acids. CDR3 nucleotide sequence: TGTGCTAGCAGCTTAGCTGCGGGCAATGAGCAGTTCTTC. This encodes CASSLAAGNEQFF.

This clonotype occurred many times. The CDR3 DNA reads TGCAGCGTTGATATAGGTGTGGGGAATGAGCAGTTCTTC. Translation: CSVDIGVGNEQFF. The chain employs TRBV29-1 and TRBJ2-1; no clear D gene. Germline-derived CDR1 and CDR2 are SQVTM and ANQGSEA. The V gene lost 3 bases and the J gene lost 7 bases, with 13 bases spanning the gap. The CDR3 runs 13 residues.